The next 16 T cell receptor beta chains were all read from a single sample in a study of CD8 T cells in Susac syndrome. RNA totalling roughly 0.5 to 1 ug underwent reverse transcription with random hexamers. One entry per CDR3 protein results from TCRdb running MiXCR on the immunoSEQ multiplex PCR reads. The repertoire holds around 100,000 distinct CDR3 sequences, with 95% as singletons. Sequencing used CD8+ T cells from PBMCs. Receptors were obtained from a human donor with Susac syndrome.

The CDR3 bases are TGCGCCAGCAGCCGCGGGACAGGGTCGAACACTGAAGCTTTCTTT. Protein: CASSRGTGSNTEAFF. This chain joins TRBV5-1 and TRBJ1-1; 9 bases are a match to TRBD1. The junction had 5 bases not matched to a gene; V was cut back by 4 bases and J by 1 base. CDR3 length: 15 amino acids. Germline V CDR1 and CDR2: SGHRS, YFSETQ.

This chain links TRBV12-3 or TRBV12-4 with TRBJ2-7; the D is unclear. The V end was cut by 4 bases, the J end by 5 bases, with 9 bases between. The CDR3 covers 12 residues. Written as DNA, the CDR3 is TGTGCCAGCAGTTCCGCGGTCCACGAGCAGTACTTC. This codes for CASSSAVHEQYF.

This CDR3 is CSAPGAKNTEAFF. The CDR3 DNA follows: TGCAGTGCGCCCGGGGCGAAAAACACTGAAGCTTTCTTT. The chain employs TRBV20-1 and TRBJ1-1; tentative D call: TRBD1 (5 bases). Germline CDR1 DFQATT, CDR2 SNEGSKA (reference sequence). CDR3 length equals 13 residues. V lost 6 bases and J lost 2, with 13 bases in between.

The V and J genes are TRBV27 and TRBJ2-7; D is ambiguous. V lost 2 bases and J 6 bases, leaving 26 bases between the germline ends. This CDR3 has 18 amino acids. Looked up from germline, CDR1 is MNHEY and CDR2 is SMNVEV (reference sequence). CDR3: CASSLAAPRVSLLIEQYF. DNA of the CDR3: TGTGCCAGCAGTTTAGCCGCGCCCCGGGTCTCATTGCTGATCGAGCAGTACTTC.

The chain carries TRBV6-1 and TRBJ1-5, with 8 positions matching TRBD1. Germline lookup yields CDR1 MNHNS and CDR2 SASEGT. V trimming: 6 bases; J trimming: 7 bases; junction bases outside the gene matches: 11. The CDR3 contains 15 residues. CDR3 region: CASSATDRGSQPQHF. CDR3 nucleotide sequence: TGTGCCAGCAGCGCCACAGACAGGGGAAGCCAGCCCCAGCATTTT.

The rearrangement links TRBV4-1 to TRBJ1-5; D call uncertain. V gave up 1 base and J gave up 9 bases, with 16 bases separating them. The CDR3 has 15 amino acids. The V gene's germline CDR1 is MGHRA and CDR2 YSYEKL. CDR3 nucleotides: TGCGCCAGCAGCCAAGTTGGAGCTAAATATCGGCCCCAGCATTTT. It encodes CASSQVGAKYRPQHF.

V and J are TRBV20-1 and TRBJ1-1; D not certain. Trimming left V 4 bases short and J 0 bases short, with 0 bases between. This CDR3 contains 10 residues. Germline-derived CDR1 and CDR2 are DFQATT and SNEGSKA (reference sequence). CDR3 residues: CSAMNTEAFF. The DNA for the CDR3 is TGCAGTGCTATGAACACTGAAGCTTTCTTT.

V is TRBV6-4 and J is TRBJ2-2, with D unresolved. The germline CDR1 and CDR2 sequences are MRHNA and SNTAGT. V shed 2 bases and J shed 4 bases, with 5 bases lying between them. CDR3 length: 13 amino acids. For the CDR3, the DNA is TGTGCCAGCAGTGACAGGGCCACCGGGGAGCTGTTTTTT. Its translation: CASSDRATGELFF.

The chain's CDR3 is CASSPGTGQYSYEQYF. DNA for the CDR3: TGTGCCAGCTCACCAGGGACAGGGCAATACTCCTACGAGCAGTACTTC. The chain combines TRBV18 with TRBJ2-7; TRBD1 aligns across 9 bases. CDR3 size: 16 residues. Germline V gives CDR1 KGHSH, CDR2 LQKENI. V shed 2 bases and J 0 bases; nucleotides not matched to a gene: 5.

The J gene is TRBJ1-2, the V gene TRBV5-1; 7 bases are a match to TRBD1. The ends lost 5 bases at V and 4 bases at J; junction bases unmatched: 5. The V gene's germline CDR1 is SGHRS and CDR2 YFSETQ. The CDR3 totals 13 residues. CDR3 sequence: CASRTGYGYGYTF. CDR3 nucleotide sequence: TGCGCCAGCAGGACAGGGTATGGCTATGGCTACACCTTC.

The J gene is TRBJ1-2, the V gene TRBV4-1; D is uncertain. This CDR3 contains 14 residues. V lost 4 bases, J lost 4 bases, and 13 bases lay in between. Germline V gene data show CDR1 as MGHRA and CDR2 as YSYEKL. The CDR3 loop reads CASSLQATRYGYTF. In nucleotides, the CDR3 is TGCGCCAGCAGCCTTCAGGCTACCCGCTATGGCTACACCTTC.

DNA for the CDR3: TGCAGCGTTGAAGAGACCGGGGGTAGAGGGACCCAGTACTTC. As protein: CSVEETGGRGTQYF. The chain is built from TRBV29-1 and TRBJ2-5; maybe TRBD2 (6 bases). CDR1 is SQVTM, CDR2 ANQGSEA, per germline. This CDR3 contains 14 residues. V lost 0 bases and J lost 7, with 15 bases in between.

This clonotype was observed many times. The gene calls are TRBV11-2 and TRBJ1-6; D remains unclear. V was clipped by 1 base and J by 7 bases, with 8 bases between them. The CDR3 consists of 14 residues. CDR1 and CDR2 (germline): SGHAT, FQNNGV. The CDR3 region has the DNA TGTGCCAGCAGCTTAGGCCAGGCAAATTCACCCCTCCACTTT. Translation: CASSLGQANSPLHF.

V is TRBV2 and J is TRBJ2-7, with D possibly TRBD2 on 6 matching bases. V was trimmed by 2 bases and J by 5 bases, leaving 10 bases between them. Per the germline V gene, CDR1 is SNHLY and CDR2 is FYNNEI. The CDR3 contains 13 residues. CDR3 loop: CASSEYGSDEQYF. CDR3 coding DNA: TGTGCCAGCAGTGAATACGGGAGCGACGAGCAGTACTTC.

V usage is TRBV29-1 and J usage is TRBJ1-1; D is unresolved. The V end lost 3 bases, the J end lost 3 bases, and 5 bases lay between the germline ends. Germline V gene sequence: CDR1 SQVTM, CDR2 ANQGSEA. This CDR3 has 11 residues. The CDR3 sequence is CSVDGYTEAFF. The CDR3, as DNA: TGCAGCGTTGATGGCTACACTGAAGCTTTCTTT. Full variable domain (outside the CDR3, taken from reference TRBV29-1 and TRBJ1-1): SAVISQKPSRDICQRGTSLTIQCQVDSQVTMMFWYRQQPGQSLTLIATANQGSEATYESGFVIDKFPISRPNLTFSTLTVSNMSPEDSSIYLCSVDGYTEAFFGQGTRLTVV.

V and J are TRBV6-5 and TRBJ2-4; possibly TRBD2 for D (7 bases). The ends were cut back, 0 bases at V and 3 bases at J, with 15 bases in the middle. The CDR3 extends over 17 amino acids. Germline V gene lookup returns CDR1 MNHEY and CDR2 SVGAGI. The CDR3 nucleotides read TGTGCCAGCAGTTACTCGAAGGGGGAGGGGCACAAAAACATTCAGTACTTC. This sequence encodes CASSYSKGEGHKNIQYF.